The clone carrying this T cell receptor beta chain was counted many times. Antigen: not known. The CDR3 is made up of 17 amino acids. With V trimmed by 0 bases and J by 6 bases, 12 bases remained unmatched. Germline values: CDR1 SGDLS, CDR2 YYNGEE. This entry is derived from a study of blood T cells in healthy people across ages. Study-level information: Through template switching, about one barcoded beta molecule was captured per two T cells, as measured in model experiments.

General observations from the study: Percentage of naive T cells showed a strong correlation with TCR beta diversity.

Each donor had approximately 10 milliliters of peripheral blood drawn. Sample-barcoded 5' priming and a J-beta primer mix drove a second PCR of roughly 6 to 12 cycles. Researchers report that a template-switch adaptor with 12 random nucleotides tagged each cDNA molecule. One entry per CDR3 protein results from TCRdb running MiXCR on the 5' RACE reads. Seen here are hundreds of thousands of distinct CDR3 sequences, approximately 30% observed once, and the top ten hold 15% to 18%. The chain has TRBV9 and TRBJ2-1, with 7 bases lining up with TRBD1. The source is a woman older than 75 in good health. Sequencing was done on a sample of blood. The CDR3 DNA reads as TGTGCCAGCAGCGTAGACCCTACCCAGGGGGTTAGCAATGAGCAGTTCTTC. Translation gives CASSVDPTQGVSNEQFF. Full variable domain (outside the CDR3, taken from reference TRBV9 and TRBJ2-1): DSGVTQTPKHLITATGQRVTLRCSPRSGDLSVYWYQQSLDQGLQFLIQYYNGEERAKGNILERFSAQQFPDLHSELNLSSLELGDSALYFCASSVDPTQGVSNEQFFGPGTRLTVL.